This T cell receptor beta chain came from a study of a mutant IDH1 vaccine in newly diagnosed glioma. Study-wide context: Vaccination started 4-6 weeks after radiotherapy alone, or with temozolomide cycles. Pretreatment consisted of radiotherapy, temozolomide, or both, with most receiving both. Notes on the study in general: Pseudoprogression appeared unlinked to shifts in leading peripheral T cell clonotypes.

The CDR3 length is 15 residues. V was shortened by 4 bases and J by 2 bases, with 15 bases between the two germline ends. Germline CDR1 reads SGHRS; CDR2 reads YFSETQ. Assay: immunoSEQ multiplex PCR; the TCRdb copy retains only in-frame clones and omits some. The top ten clones hold 3.1% of a sample with 52,000 or so clones, approximately 86% of them seen once. The sample holds a few counts of this clone. Its target is unknown. The time point is: week 5, during vaccination. Topical imiquimod was applied with each vaccine dose, which held 300 ug of mutant IDH1 20-mer peptide. The donors' diagnosis was new WHO grade 3 or 4 astrocytoma that was IDH1-mutant and ATRX-lost.

The material sequenced was PBMCs, taken from a glioma patient whose treatment included an IDH1 peptide vaccine. The J gene is TRBJ1-1, the V gene TRBV5-1; D gene unclear. The receptor comes from a woman aged 18-29 years with glioma. Some clones in this sample may be carry-over from other donors' samples. The CDR3 DNA follows: TGCGCCAGCAGCCCGGGGTGGATAGGCAACACTGAAGCTTTCTTT. Protein: CASSPGWIGNTEAFF. The variable domain in full, with the rest retrieved from reference TRBV5-1 and TRBJ1-1, is KAGVTQTPRYLIKTRGQQVTLSCSPISGHRSVSWYQQTPGQGLQFLFEYFSETQRNKGNFPGRFSGRQFSNSRSEMNVSTLELGDSALYLCASSPGWIGNTEAFFGQGTRLTVV.